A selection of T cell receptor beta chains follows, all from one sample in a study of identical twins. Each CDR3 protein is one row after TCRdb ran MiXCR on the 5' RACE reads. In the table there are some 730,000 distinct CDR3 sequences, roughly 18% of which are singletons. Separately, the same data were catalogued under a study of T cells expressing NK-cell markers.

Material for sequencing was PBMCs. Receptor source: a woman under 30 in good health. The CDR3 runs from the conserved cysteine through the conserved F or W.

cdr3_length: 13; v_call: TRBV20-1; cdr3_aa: CSAQGVVRETQYF
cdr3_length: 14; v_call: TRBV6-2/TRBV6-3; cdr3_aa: CASSLGPPDNEQFF
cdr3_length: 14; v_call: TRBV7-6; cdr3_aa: CASSLGGALDGYTF
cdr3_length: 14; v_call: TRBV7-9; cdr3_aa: CASSLSQRGGARYF
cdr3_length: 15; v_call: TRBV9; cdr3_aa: CASSVGGTHNQPQHF
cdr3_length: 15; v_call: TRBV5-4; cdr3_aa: CASSLERYSTDTQYF
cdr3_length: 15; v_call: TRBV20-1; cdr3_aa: CSASPLWDSNTEAFF
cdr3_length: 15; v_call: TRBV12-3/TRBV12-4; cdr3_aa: CASSSLAGGLYEQYF
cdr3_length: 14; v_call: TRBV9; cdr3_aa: CASGRTRLAPEQYF
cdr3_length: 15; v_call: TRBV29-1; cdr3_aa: CSVVLAGVATDTQYF
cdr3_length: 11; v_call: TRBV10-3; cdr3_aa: CAIGGANEQFF
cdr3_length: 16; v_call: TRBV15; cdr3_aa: CATTNPGPNPTDTQYF
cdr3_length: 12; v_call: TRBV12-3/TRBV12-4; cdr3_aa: CASNLGFEKLFF
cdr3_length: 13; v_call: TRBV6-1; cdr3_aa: CASSEPNRFGLFF
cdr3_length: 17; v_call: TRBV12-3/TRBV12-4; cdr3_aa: CASSLGGRAVGLYGYTF
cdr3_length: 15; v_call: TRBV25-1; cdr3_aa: CASSAPGTGGGGYTF
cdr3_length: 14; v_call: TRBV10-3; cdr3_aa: CAISELTGKETQYF
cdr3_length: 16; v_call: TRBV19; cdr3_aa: CASRTGRVSSYNEQFF
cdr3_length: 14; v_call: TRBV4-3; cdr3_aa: CASSQDRGNSPLHF
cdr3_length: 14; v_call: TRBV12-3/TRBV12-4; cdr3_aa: CASSRDKSTDTQYF
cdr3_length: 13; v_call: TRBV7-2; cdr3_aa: CASSLGFGNIQYF
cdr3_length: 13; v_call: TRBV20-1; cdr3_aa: CSVSPGQGLEQYF
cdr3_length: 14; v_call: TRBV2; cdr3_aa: CASTLGQGGREQYF